The 21 T cell receptor beta chains below come from one sample, sequenced in a study of identical twins. MiXCR, applied by TCRdb to the 5' RACE reads, yields one record per CDR3 protein. Of approximately 140,000 distinct CDR3 sequences in the sample, 3% to 4.5% were seen once. The sequenced sample was memory T cells sorted from blood. The source of these receptors is a man between 18 and 35 years old in good health.

This clonotype was detected ten times or more. The chain recombines TRBV29-1 with TRBJ2-2; D is perhaps TRBD1 (6 bases). The germline V gene encodes CDR1 SQVTM and CDR2 ANQGSEA. Trimming left V 7 bases short and J 4 bases short, with 16 bases between. This CDR3 is built from 14 residues. The CDR3 region is CSAGARGSTGELFF. DNA for the CDR3: TGCAGCGCCGGGGCGAGGGGGAGCACCGGGGAGCTGTTTTTT.

This clonotype was seen repeatedly, ten times or more. V usage is TRBV12-3 or TRBV12-4 and J usage is TRBJ2-4; D may be TRBD1 (6 bases). This CDR3 comprises 16 residues. V lost 5 bases and J lost 0, with 14 bases in between. The CDR3 region is CASSPPRTVAKNIQYF. The CDR3 DNA sequence: TGTGCCAGCAGTCCCCCGAGGACAGTAGCCAAAAACATTCAGTACTTC.

This clonotype appeared many times. This chain joins TRBV11-2 and TRBJ2-7; TRBD2 matches at 13 bases. Germline V gene sequence: CDR1 SGHAT, CDR2 FQNNGV. CDR3 length equals 16 residues. V dropped 4 bases and J dropped 4; count of bases not matched to a gene: 7. The CDR3 region is CASSYRGLAGPYEQYV. In DNA form, the CDR3 reads TGTGCCAGCAGCTACAGGGGACTAGCGGGGCCTTACGAGCAGTACGTC.

This clonotype has ten or more counts. Since a much larger clone is just one base distant, this may be a read error. The rearrangement links TRBV7-9 to TRBJ2-3; D unresolved. The CDR3 length is 16 residues. With 5 bases removed from V and 5 bases from J, the gap between germline ends came to 20 bases. Germline V gene data show CDR1 as SEHNR and CDR2 as FQNEAQ (reference sequence). The CDR3 is CASSPQSRQKKDTQYF. The DNA for the CDR3 is TGTGCCAGCAGCCCCCAATCCAGGCAAAAAAAAGATACGCAGTATTTT.

Many counts were recorded for this clonotype. The rearrangement uses TRBV20-1 and TRBJ2-1; 7 bases map to TRBD2. The J segment lost 5 bases and the V segment lost 0 bases, leaving 4 bases of the junction unmatched. This CDR3 spans 14 amino acids. Germline V gives CDR1 DFQATT, CDR2 SNEGSKA (reference sequence). CDR3 nucleotide sequence: TGCAGTGCTAGAGATAGCGGGTCACACAATGAGCAGTTCTTC. Its protein is CSARDSGSHNEQFF.

The rearrangement links TRBV7-6 to TRBJ2-3; TRBD2 matches 7 bases. CDR1 and CDR2 (germline): SGHVS, FNYEAQ. This CDR3 comprises 14 residues. V lost 4 bases to trimming and J lost 6 bases; unmatched junction nucleotides: 7. For the CDR3, the DNA is TGTGCCAGCAGCTCGGCCAGCGGGACTGATACGCAGTATTTT. Its translation: CASSSASGTDTQYF.

The sample holds many counts of this clonotype. The CDR3 sequence: CASRLNEKLFF. As DNA, the CDR3 is TGCGCCAGCAGATTGAATGAAAAACTGTTTTTT. The V and J genes are TRBV5-1 and TRBJ1-4; D is undetermined. Trimming took off 5 bases at V and 5 bases at J, with 4 bases between the two ends. Looked up from germline, CDR1 is SGHRS and CDR2 is YFSETQ. This CDR3 is built from 11 residues.

In DNA form, the CDR3 reads TGTGCCAGCAAGGGCGTCGGGACAGGGGACACCGGGGAGCTGTTTTTT. It is translated as CASKGVGTGDTGELFF. V gene TRBV25-1 combines with J gene TRBJ2-2; TRBD1 matches at 10 bases. This CDR3 is built from 16 residues. CDR1 MGHDK and CDR2 SYGVNS come from the germline V gene. The V gene end was trimmed by 7 bases and the J gene end by 3 bases; junction bases not matched to a gene: 8.

This clonotype was recorded at least ten times. The chain links TRBV12-3 or TRBV12-4 to TRBJ2-3; 7 bases are a match to TRBD2. J gave up 2 bases and V 3 bases, and 8 bases lay outside the gene matches. The length of the CDR3 is 16 residues. CDR3 loop: CASSFQAGPFTDTQYF. The CDR3 DNA reads as TGTGCCAGCAGTTTCCAAGCGGGGCCCTTCACAGATACGCAGTATTTT.

In this sample, this clonotype turned up a few times. V usage is TRBV27 and J usage is TRBJ2-1, with 10 bases aligning to TRBD1. From germline, CDR1 is MNHEY and CDR2 SMNVEV (reference sequence). CDR3 length equals 19 residues. V gave up 4 bases and J gave up 0 bases; unmatched junction bases: 12. CDR3 coding DNA: TGTGCCAGCAGTTCATACCCGGGACAGGGGCGAAGCTCCTACAATGAGCAGTTCTTC. Translating it yields CASSSYPGQGRSSYNEQFF.

This clonotype was detected ten times or more. J is TRBJ1-1 and V is TRBV3-1, with TRBD1 matching 8 bases. This CDR3 is 16 amino acids long. The V gene's germline CDR1 is LGHDT and CDR2 YNNKEL (reference sequence). V shed 1 base and J 10 bases; nucleotides not matched to a gene: 14. CDR3 sequence reads: CASSQAGAGGPFRAFF. The DNA of the CDR3 is TGTGCCAGCAGCCAAGCAGGGGCAGGGGGCCCCTTTCGAGCTTTCTTT.

The genes are TRBV2 and TRBJ1-2; 9 bases are a match to TRBD1. This CDR3 is 15 amino acids long. Germline V gives CDR1 SNHLY, CDR2 FYNNEI. V gave up 6 bases and J gave up 2 bases; unmatched junction bases: 7. The CDR3 region has the DNA TGTGCCAGCAGCGGACCGGGACAGGGAAACTATGGCTACACCTTC. It specifies CASSGPGQGNYGYTF.

This clonotype occurred a few times. This chain connects TRBV2 to TRBJ1-3; D call uncertain. This CDR3 has 13 residues. Trimming took off 6 bases at V and 0 bases at J, with 6 bases between the two ends. Germline V gene data show CDR1 as SNHLY and CDR2 as FYNNEI. CDR3 DNA: TGTGCCAGCAGACAGAGCTCTGGAAACACCATATATTTT. Translated: CASRQSSGNTIYF.

This clonotype was counted many times. This chain uses TRBV11-1 with TRBJ2-1; D is unclear. V dropped 1 base and J dropped 0 bases, with 7 bases sitting between them. The CDR3 consists of 15 residues. Germline CDR1 is SGHAT and CDR2 is FQDESV (reference sequence). In nucleotides, the CDR3 is TGTGCCAGCAGCTTAGAGGCAGGCTCCTACAATGAGCAGTTCTTC. Encoded protein: CASSLEAGSYNEQFF.

This clonotype was seen many times. The chain recombines TRBV7-9 with TRBJ2-1; D gene ambiguous. Trimming removed 5 bases at V and 9 bases at J, with 8 bases between. CDR3 length: 11 amino acids. The germline CDR1 and CDR2 sequences are SEHNR and FQNEAQ (reference sequence). This CDR3 reads CASSRDLEQFF. DNA of the CDR3: TGTGCCAGCAGCAGAGATCTTGAGCAGTTCTTC.

This clonotype was counted many times. V usage is TRBV12-3 or TRBV12-4 and J usage is TRBJ2-5, with 11 bases identical to TRBD1. Trimming removed 2 bases from V and 4 bases from J; junction bases left unmatched: 12. This CDR3 is 18 amino acids long. The CDR3 nucleotides read TGTGCCAGCAGTTTAAGGACAGGGGGCCCGAGGGGCGCAGAGACCCAGTACTTC. Translation: CASSLRTGGPRGAETQYF.

In its sample, this clonotype was seen many times. This chain connects TRBV21-1 to TRBJ1-4. TRBV21-1 is a pseudogene locus. CDR3 size: 11 residues. CDR3 nucleotide sequence: TGTGCCAGCAGCAAAGAAGCGGGGCTGTTTTTT. Translation: CASSKEAGLFF.

At least ten counts were recorded for this clonotype. The rearrangement uses TRBV7-2 and TRBJ2-1; 8 bases align to TRBD2. From germline, CDR1 is SGHTA and CDR2 FQGNSA. The ends lost 6 bases at V and 6 bases at J; junction bases unmatched: 10. The CDR3 length is 15 residues. This chain's CDR3 is CASRRGLAVRNEQFF. CDR3 DNA sequence: TGTGCCAGCAGGCGAGGACTAGCAGTCCGCAATGAGCAGTTCTTC.

The rearrangement links TRBV7-6 to TRBJ1-5, with 7 bases that match TRBD1. CDR1 is SGHVS and CDR2 is FNYEAQ in the germline V gene. CDR3 length equals 15 residues. V dropped 1 base and J dropped 7; count of bases not matched to a gene: 7. CDR3 in amino acids: CASSLETGIGQPQHF. CDR3 nucleotide sequence: TGTGCCAGCAGCTTAGAGACAGGGATTGGACAGCCCCAGCATTTT.

This clonotype was counted at least ten times. The chain combines TRBV24-1 with TRBJ1-4; D is ambiguous. Germline-derived CDR1 and CDR2 are KGHDR and SFDVKD. The CDR3 is 12 amino acids. Trimming cost V 4 bases and J 4 bases, with 3 bases left between them. The CDR3 loop reads CATSDYNEKLFF. CDR3 in DNA: TGTGCCACCAGTGACTATAATGAAAAACTGTTTTTT.

This clonotype has a handful of counts. The genes are TRBV3-1 and TRBJ2-1, with D perhaps being TRBD1 or TRBD2 (5 bases each). V lost 2 bases and J 5 bases, leaving 13 bases between the germline ends. Germline V gene lookup returns CDR1 LGHDT and CDR2 YNNKEL (reference sequence). CDR3 size: 15 residues. CDR3 nucleotide sequence: TGTGCCAGCAGCCAACATTCCGGGACGGACAATGAGCAGTTCTTC. It codes for CASSQHSGTDNEQFF.